This is a list of T cell receptor beta chains from one sample in a study of cytomegalovirus exposure and HLA in healthy donors. Generated by immunoSEQ multiplex PCR, the TCRdb table keeps only in-frame clones and is missing some. Among 98,000 or so clones listed, around 73% were seen once. The sample taken for sequencing was PBMCs. The receptors were sampled from a woman in her thirties or forties in good health and CMV-seronegative. Each CDR3 is given with its conserved first and last residue. The D gene is left open where the match is weak. Expanded clones get a size class; other rows say once, few or many, or leave the size out.

CDR3 protein	CDR3 DNA	D gene	clone size	V gene	J gene
CASSPGGSYGYTF	TGTGCCAGCAGCCCCGGCGGCAGCTATGGCTACACCTTC	-	-	TRBV7-8	TRBJ1-2
CASSRDSRYNEQFF	TGTGCCAGTAGTCGGGACAGCCGCTACAATGAGCAGTTCTTC	TRBD1	-	TRBV19	TRBJ2-1
CASSIGGAGQYF	TGTGCCAGTAGTATCGGGGGAGCCGGGCAGTACTTC	-	-	TRBV19	TRBJ2-7
CAGSLLQGPYEQYF	TGTGCCGGCAGCTTACTACAGGGACCCTACGAGCAGTACTTC	-	-	TRBV7-3	TRBJ2-7
CASSWTGGEAFF	TGTGCCAGCAGTTGGACAGGGGGAGAAGCTTTCTTT	TRBD1	few	TRBV7-9	TRBJ1-1
CASSLFGGPNIQYF	TGTGCCAGCAGCTTGTTCGGAGGGCCAAACATTCAGTACTTC	-	-	TRBV5-8	TRBJ2-4
CASSPDMTEAFF	TGTGCCAGCAGCCCAGACATGACTGAAGCTTTCTTT	-	-	TRBV7-9	TRBJ1-1
CASRTTGLFYTDTQYF	TGTGCCAGCAGAACAACAGGGCTGTTTTACACAGATACGCAGTATTTT	-	-	TRBV27	TRBJ2-3
CASSLEPGSYNEQFF	TGTGCCAGCAGCCTAGAGCCGGGCTCCTACAATGAGCAGTTCTTC	-	-	TRBV5-5	TRBJ2-1
CASSEPQGSQHF	TGCGCCAGCAGTGAACCACAGGGCTCCCAGCATTTT	-	-	TRBV10-2	TRBJ1-5
CASSPLSGDQPQHF	TGTGCCAGCTCACCTCTCTCCGGGGATCAGCCCCAGCATTTT	-	-	TRBV18	TRBJ1-5
CAWSSGLGPQPQHF	TGTGCCTGGAGTTCGGGACTGGGTCCCCAGCCCCAGCATTTT	-	-	TRBV30	TRBJ1-5
CASSSGGTGNTIYF	TGTGCCAGCAGTTCAGGGGGCACAGGAAACACCATATATTTT	TRBD1	-	TRBV28	TRBJ1-3
CASSFVGVGGTDTQYF	TGCGCCAGCAGCTTTGTAGGGGTAGGGGGCACAGATACGCAGTATTTT	-	-	TRBV5-1	TRBJ2-3
CASTLGQNNYGYTF	TGTGCCAGCACCTTGGGACAGAATAACTATGGCTACACCTTC	TRBD1	-	TRBV6-1	TRBJ1-2
CASSPLTGRLYF	TGTGCCAGCAGCCCCCTGACAGGGAGGTTGTACTTC	-	-	TRBV4-2	TRBJ2-7
CASSESEGHF	TGCGCCAGCAGTGAGTCGGAGGGGCATTTT	-	-	TRBV10-1	TRBJ1-5
CASSIPGGSGANVLTF	TGTGCCAGCAGCATTCCAGGGGGCTCTGGGGCCAACGTCCTGACTTTC	TRBD1	-	TRBV7-9	TRBJ2-6
CSVQTGYGNYGYTF	TGCAGCGTTCAAACAGGGTACGGTAACTATGGCTACACCTTC	-	-	TRBV29-1	TRBJ1-2
CASSAGLAGGQPTDTQYF	TGTGCCAGCAGCGCGGGACTAGCGGGAGGACAACCGACAGATACGCAGTATTTT	TRBD2	-	TRBV7-2	TRBJ2-3
CAIRQSTAEAFF	TGTGCCATCAGACAGTCGACGGCTGAAGCTTTCTTT	-	few	TRBV10-3	TRBJ1-1
CASSLVGAGDQPQHF	TGTGCCAGCAGTTTGGTTGGGGCAGGGGATCAGCCCCAGCATTTT	-	-	TRBV27	TRBJ1-5
CASSPRQRASGELFF	TGCGCCAGCAGCCCTAGACAGCGGGCCTCCGGGGAGCTGTTTTTT	-	-	TRBV4-3	TRBJ2-2
CASSVEQGYQPQHF	TGTGCCAGCAGTGTAGAGCAGGGATATCAGCCCCAGCATTTT	-	-	TRBV6-4	TRBJ1-5
CASTPGTDTQYF	TGTGCCAGCACCCCAGGCACAGATACGCAGTATTTT	-	-	TRBV5-5	TRBJ2-3
CASRKAGLGF	TGTGCCAGCAGGAAAGCAGGTCTTGGCTTC	-	-	TRBV27	TRBJ1-2
CASSSGTGYYEQYF	TGTGCCAGCAGTTCCGGGACAGGCTACTACGAGCAGTACTTC	TRBD1	-	TRBV28	TRBJ2-7
CAWTPTGIGTDTQYF	TGTGCCTGGACACCCACAGGGATAGGCACAGATACGCAGTATTTT	-	-	TRBV30	TRBJ2-3
CASSPLVAEGNNEQFF	TGTGCCAGCAGCCCTCTAGTAGCGGAGGGGAACAATGAGCAGTTCTTC	-	-	TRBV28	TRBJ2-1
CASSLDRDYEQYF	TGCGCCAGCAGCCTGGACAGAGACTACGAGCAGTACTTC	-	-	TRBV5-1	TRBJ2-7
CSVEDVGGLSPYEQYF	TGCAGCGTTGAAGATGTTGGGGGACTTTCCCCCTACGAGCAGTACTTC	-	once	TRBV29-1	TRBJ2-7
CASSLTGRSYEQYF	TGTGCCAGCAGCTTAACAGGGCGCTCCTACGAGCAGTACTTC	-	-	TRBV11-2	TRBJ2-7
CASSFRWTGLSTEAFF	TGTGCCAGCAGTTTCCGCTGGACAGGGCTAAGCACTGAAGCTTTCTTT	TRBD1	few	TRBV28	TRBJ1-1
CSVASRQGGETQYF	TGCAGCGTTGCATCCCGACAGGGAGGAGAGACCCAGTACTTC	-	-	TRBV29-1	TRBJ2-5
CASSAHNEQFF	TGCGCCAGCAGCGCGCACAATGAGCAGTTCTTC	-	-	TRBV5-1	TRBJ2-1
CATSRGHGDGYTF	TGTGCCACCAGTAGGGGGCATGGGGATGGCTACACCTTC	TRBD1	once	TRBV6-5	TRBJ1-2
CASSLASRGEKLFF	TGCGCCAGCAGCTTGGCGTCCAGGGGCGAAAAACTGTTTTTT	-	-	TRBV5-1	TRBJ1-4
CASNLGRGRAGDTQYF	TGTGCCAGTAACCTCGGGCGCGGGAGGGCGGGAGATACGCAGTATTTT	TRBD2	-	TRBV19	TRBJ2-3
CSADRSTDTQYF	TGCAGCGCGGACAGGAGCACAGATACGCAGTATTTT	TRBD1	once	TRBV29-1	TRBJ2-3
CASSLGLAGGNEQFF	TGTGCCAGCAGCTTGGGGCTAGCGGGGGGGAATGAGCAGTTCTTC	TRBD2	-	TRBV5-6	TRBJ2-1
CASSSDRGSYEQYF	TGTGCCAGCAGCTCCGACAGGGGCTCCTACGAGCAGTACTTC	TRBD1	-	TRBV6-1	TRBJ2-7
CAWSVQRAFTDTQYF	TGTGCCTGGAGTGTACAGCGGGCCTTCACAGATACGCAGTATTTT	-	-	TRBV30	TRBJ2-3
CASSFPGLAETTDTQYF	TGTGCCAGCAGTTTCCCGGGGCTAGCGGAGACCACAGATACGCAGTATTTT	TRBD2	-	TRBV28	TRBJ2-3
CASSSGNEQFF	TGTGCCAGCAGTTCAGGGAATGAGCAGTTCTTC	-	-	TRBV6-5	TRBJ2-1
CSSSSQGSPTSYEQYF	TGTTCCAGCAGCTCACAGGGGTCCCCAACCTCCTACGAGCAGTACTTC	TRBD1	-	TRBV7-9	TRBJ2-7
CASSLQGAGANEKLFF	TGTGCCAGCAGCCTGCAGGGGGCGGGGGCTAATGAAAAACTGTTTTTT	TRBD1	-	TRBV28	TRBJ1-4
CASSIPDYKNEQFF	TGTGCCAGTAGTATCCCGGACTACAAGAATGAGCAGTTCTTC	-	-	TRBV19	TRBJ2-1
CASSYGTGGYEQYF	TGTGCCAGCAGCTACGGGACAGGGGGTTACGAGCAGTACTTC	TRBD1	-	TRBV7-8	TRBJ2-7
CASGRTSSGLEQYF	TGTGCCAGCGGGAGGACTAGCTCCGGCCTAGAGCAGTACTTC	TRBD2	-	TRBV27	TRBJ2-7
CSVEIPGSYEQYF	TGCAGCGTTGAAATCCCCGGCTCCTACGAGCAGTACTTC	-	-	TRBV29-1	TRBJ2-7
CASSEGAGELFF	TGTGCCAGCAGCGAGGGGGCCGGGGAGCTGTTTTTT	-	-	TRBV9	TRBJ2-2
CASSLATSGTNEQYF	TGTGCCAGCAGTTTAGCGACTAGCGGGACCAACGAGCAGTACTTC	TRBD2	-	TRBV28	TRBJ2-7
CASSPGLAGESSYNEQFF	TGCGCCAGCAGCCCCGGGCTAGCGGGAGAGAGCTCCTACAATGAGCAGTTCTTC	TRBD2	-	TRBV4-1	TRBJ2-1
CASSIRTGGNEQFF	TGTGCCAGCAGCATACGGACAGGGGGCAATGAGCAGTTCTTC	TRBD1	-	TRBV27	TRBJ2-1
CASSQVGGEAFF	TGCGCCAGCAGCCAAGTGGGTGGGGAGGCTTTCTTT	-	-	TRBV4-3	TRBJ1-1
CASSTWDRGNYGYTF	TGTGCCAGTAGTACCTGGGACAGGGGGAACTATGGCTACACCTTC	TRBD1	-	TRBV19	TRBJ1-2
CASSLGVWQYF	TGCGCCAGCAGCTTGGGCGTCTGGCAGTATTTT	-	-	TRBV5-1	TRBJ2-3
CASSALGGGGDEQFF	TGTGCCAGCAGCGCCCTGGGAGGCGGTGGGGATGAGCAGTTCTTC	-	-	TRBV9	TRBJ2-1
CASSSHAGSGSHEQYF	TGTGCCAGCAGCTCCCACGCGGGTAGCGGGAGTCACGAGCAGTACTTC	TRBD2	few	TRBV9	TRBJ2-7
CASSPIHRVASYGYTF	TGTGCCAGCAGTCCAATCCACAGGGTGGCGAGCTATGGCTACACCTTC	-	-	TRBV28	TRBJ1-2